A single sample is the source of the 32 T cell receptor beta chains below, sequenced in a study of blood T cells in healthy people across ages. The authors ran a second PCR of roughly 6 to 12 cycles using a sample-barcoded 5' primer and a J-beta primer mix. TCRdb re-called the 5' RACE reads with MiXCR, one entry per CDR3 protein. The sample consists of roughly 2 million distinct CDR3 sequences, less than 50% of them appearing once. Sequencing input: blood. The origin of the receptors is a woman aged 40-49 years in good health.

J is TRBJ2-5 and V is TRBV6-2 or TRBV6-3; D unresolved. The CDR3 sequence is 14 residues long. Per germline, CDR1 MNHEY and CDR2 SVGEGT. With 6 bases removed from V and 0 bases from J, the gap between germline ends came to 11 bases. CDR3 in amino acids: CASSRPGYQETQYF. The CDR3 coding sequence is TGTGCCAGCAGCCGACCGGGCTACCAAGAGACCCAGTACTTC.

The chain uses TRBV28 and TRBJ1-5; no definite D call. This CDR3 has 16 residues. Trimming left V 1 base short and J 0 bases short, with 10 bases between. Looked up from germline, CDR1 is MDHEN and CDR2 is SYDVKM. For the CDR3, the DNA is TGTGCCAGCAGTTTATTATCTGGGAATAGCAATCAGCCCCAGCATTTT. As protein: CASSLLSGNSNQPQHF.

The chain has TRBV5-1 and TRBJ2-5; 9 bases fit TRBD1. The DNA end is more similar to TRBJ2-1, so the J call may be wrong. The CDR3 consists of 16 residues. Germline values: CDR1 SGHRS, CDR2 YFSETQ. CDR3 in amino acids: CASSPRGQGLQETQFF. DNA of the CDR3: TGCGCCAGCAGCCCTCGGGGACAGGGACTCCAAGAGACCCAGTTCTTC.

The sample holds a few counts of this clonotype. This clone may be a read error of a much larger clone one base away. The chain recombines TRBV6-4 with TRBJ2-5, with 7 bases fitting TRBD1. CDR1 is MRHNA and CDR2 is SNTAGT in the germline V gene. The V gene end was trimmed by 0 bases and the J gene end by 11 bases; junction bases not matched to a gene: 9. The CDR3 runs to 14 residues. The CDR3 spells CASSDSIGGNEQYF. CDR3 bases: TGTGCCAGCAGTGACTCGATAGGGGGCAATGAGCAGTACTTC.

A few counts support this clonotype. The gene calls are TRBV29-1 and TRBJ2-1; 9 bases are shared with TRBD2. The CDR3 has 17 residues. With 1 base clipped from V and 0 bases from J, the junction kept 7 bases outside the gene matches. Germline V gives CDR1 SQVTM, CDR2 ANQGSEA. CDR3 DNA: TGCAGCGTTGAAGGAGCGGGGGGACTCCGCTCCTACAATGAGCAGTTCTTC. As protein: CSVEGAGGLRSYNEQFF.

The chain joins TRBV25-1 to TRBJ2-3; D might be TRBD1 (6 bases). The CDR3 is made up of 16 amino acids. The V end was cut by 0 bases, the J end by 3 bases, with 13 bases between. CDR1 MGHDK and CDR2 SYGVNS come from the germline V gene. The CDR3 region is CASSEYGGRVTDTQYF. The CDR3 coding sequence is TGTGCCAGCAGTGAATATGGGGGCAGGGTTACAGATACGCAGTATTTT. Based on the CDR3 plus reference TRBV25-1 and TRBJ2-3, the full variable domain is EADIYQTPRYLVIGTGKKITLECSQTMGHDKMYWYQQDPGMELHLIHYSYGVNSTEKGDLSSESTVSRIRTEHFPLTLESARPSHTSQYLCASSEYGGRVTDTQYFGPGTRLTVL.

The chain uses TRBV5-6 and TRBJ2-7, with D unclear. The CDR3 contains 13 residues. The V and J ends lost 2 bases and 3 bases respectively, with 9 bases between them. Germline lookup yields CDR1 SGHDT and CDR2 YYEEEE. CDR3 in DNA: TGTGCCAGCAGCTTCGGCAAGTACTACGAGCAGTACTTC. Protein: CASSFGKYYEQYF.

J is TRBJ2-1 and V is TRBV6-1; the D gene is possibly TRBD1 (6 bases). Trimming removed 4 bases at V and 3 bases at J, with 13 bases between. The CDR3 runs 15 residues. Looked up from germline, CDR1 is MNHNS and CDR2 is SASEGT. In nucleotides, the CDR3 is TGTGCCAGCAGTGTGGGGCAGGGGCTCTACAATGAGCAGTTCTTC. Translating gives CASSVGQGLYNEQFF.

This clonotype was observed a few times. This CDR3 reads CASRPGDLAKNIQYF. The CDR3 DNA reads TGTGCCAGCAGACCAGGAGACCTAGCCAAAAACATTCAGTACTTC. This chain joins TRBV6-5 and TRBJ2-4; D remains ambiguous. Germline loops: CDR1 MNHEY, CDR2 SVGAGI. The CDR3 is 15 residues long. V lost 6 bases and J lost 0, with 12 bases in between.

This clonotype came up a few times. The V call is TRBV7-3, the J call TRBJ2-7; possible D gene TRBD2, 7 bases. TRBJ2-5 matches the DNA end more closely, so the J call is doubtful. The CDR3 covers 14 residues. The germline gives CDR1 SGHTA, CDR2 FQGTGA. CDR3 sequence: CASSSGGLFETQYF. In DNA, the CDR3 is TGTGCCAGCAGCTCCGGGGGGCTTTTCGAGACCCAGTACTTC.

This chain connects TRBV9 to TRBJ2-5; TRBD2 agrees at 9 bases. The CDR3 is 16 residues long. J lost 1 base, V lost 0 bases, and 4 bases had no gene match. From germline, CDR1 is SGDLS and CDR2 YYNGEE. The CDR3 coding sequence is TGTGCCAGCAGCGTAGAGGAGCGGGGGGCCCAAGAGACCCAGTACTTC. This codes for CASSVEERGAQETQYF.

The chain links TRBV29-1 to TRBJ1-1; TRBD1 might be the D (5 bases). The CDR3 runs 13 residues. From germline, CDR1 is SQVTM and CDR2 ANQGSEA. With 5 bases removed from V and 1 base from J, the gap between germline ends came to 11 bases. The CDR3 region is CSVQARENTEAFF. The DNA of the CDR3 is TGCAGCGTTCAGGCCAGGGAGAACACTGAAGCTTTCTTT.

The chain combines TRBV6-5 with TRBJ2-5, with D perhaps matching TRBD1 (7 bases). The closer fit of TRBJ2-7 to the DNA end suggests the J call may be wrong. Germline CDR1 and CDR2: MNHEY and SVGAGI. This CDR3 has 14 residues. The CDR3 loop is CASRAGQLRYEQYF. CDR3 in DNA: TGTGCCAGCAGGGCGGGACAGTTGAGGTACGAGCAGTACTTC.

This clonotype came up many times. This rearrangement joins TRBV29-1 to TRBJ2-7; 7 nucleotides align to TRBD1. Germline loops: CDR1 SQVTM, CDR2 ANQGSEA. This CDR3 spans 14 amino acids. Unmatched junction bases numbered 11, after V lost 7 bases and J lost 2 bases. In nucleotides, the CDR3 is TGCAGCGCCCGGGACAGTCTCCCCACCTACGAGCAGTACTTC. It specifies CSARDSLPTYEQYF.

The V call is TRBV4-1, the J call TRBJ1-6; D is ambiguous. Germline V gives CDR1 MGHRA, CDR2 YSYEKL. The CDR3 runs 16 residues. V lost 0 bases and J 9 bases, leaving 15 bases between the germline ends. This CDR3 reads CASSQDYQDGGSPLHF. CDR3 in DNA: TGCGCCAGCAGCCAAGATTACCAAGACGGAGGTTCACCCCTCCACTTT.

The chain couples TRBV28 to TRBJ2-5; D is possibly TRBD1 or TRBD2 (6 bases each). Trimming shortened V by 6 bases and J by 5 bases, and 16 bases separated the two germline ends. Germline-derived CDR1 and CDR2 are MDHEN and SYDVKM. The CDR3 runs to 14 residues. The CDR3 DNA is TGTGCCAGCAGACCGACTAGTACAGGGGAGACCCAGTACTTC. Its protein product is CASRPTSTGETQYF.

The chain combines TRBV20-1 with TRBJ1-2; no firm D call. Trimming left V 6 bases short and J 0 bases short, with 17 bases between. The CDR3 consists of 15 residues. Germline V gene data show CDR1 as DFQATT and CDR2 as SNEGSKA (reference sequence). CDR3: CSAHNVGKTNYGYTF. The CDR3 coding sequence is TGCAGTGCACACAATGTAGGGAAAACTAACTATGGCTACACCTTC.

This sequence joins TRBV7-2 and TRBJ2-3; 11 bases align to TRBD2. Germline CDR1 reads SGHTA; CDR2 reads FQGNSA. The CDR3 spans 17 residues. V lost 2 bases to trimming and J lost 5 bases; unmatched junction nucleotides: 9. CDR3 residues: CASSLILAGGPGDTQYF. Written as DNA, the CDR3 is TGTGCCAGCAGCTTAATTTTAGCGGGGGGGCCTGGAGATACGCAGTATTTT.

This rearrangement joins TRBV27 to TRBJ2-7, with D maybe TRBD1 (6 bases). Germline V gene sequence: CDR1 MNHEY, CDR2 SMNVEV (reference sequence). The CDR3 is 15 residues long. V lost 0 bases, J lost 4 bases, and 13 bases lay in between. The CDR3 protein is CASSLSVTGFYEQYF. CDR3 coding DNA: TGTGCCAGCAGTTTATCGGTTACAGGGTTTTACGAGCAGTACTTC.

This clonotype was found a few times. The chain combines TRBV7-2 with TRBJ1-4; TRBD1 agrees at 8 bases. J was trimmed by 8 bases and V by 5 bases; bases with no gene match: 4. The CDR3 runs 13 residues. CDR1 is SGHTA and CDR2 is FQGNSA in the germline V gene. The CDR3 DNA reads as TGTGCCAGCAGCGCCCGGGACAGGGAAAAACTGTTTTTT. Translation gives CASSARDREKLFF.

The V and J genes are TRBV5-1 and TRBJ2-5, with 8 bases that match TRBD1. The CDR3 totals 15 residues. Germline lookup yields CDR1 SGHRS and CDR2 YFSETQ. Trimming took 5 bases from V and 11 from J; bases not matched to a gene: 17. The CDR3 region is CASSPQGGDYNEQYF. DNA for the CDR3: TGCGCCAGCAGTCCACAGGGGGGAGACTACAATGAGCAGTACTTC.

The chain joins TRBV6-5 to TRBJ2-3, with 8 bases matching TRBD1. Germline CDR1 reads MNHEY; CDR2 reads SVGAGI. V lost 6 bases and J lost 5; bases outside the gene matches: 7. The CDR3 extends over 14 amino acids. The CDR3 here is CASRRTGRGDTQYF. The CDR3 DNA reads TGTGCCAGCAGGCGGACAGGGCGGGGAGATACGCAGTATTTT.

The chain carries TRBV3-1 and TRBJ2-1; 7 bases match TRBD1. With 3 bases clipped from V and 13 bases from J, the junction kept 18 bases outside the gene matches. This CDR3 has 16 residues. Germline-derived CDR1 and CDR2 are LGHDT and YNNKEL (reference sequence). The CDR3 reads CASSQTLTGVRETQFF. CDR3 nucleotide sequence: TGTGCCAGCAGCCAGACCCTTACAGGGGTCCGAGAGACCCAGTTCTTC.

This rearrangement joins TRBV9 to TRBJ1-6; D is uncertain. Germline CDR1 and CDR2: SGDLS and YYNGEE. The length of the CDR3 is 14 residues. Trimming left V 0 bases short and J 8 bases short, with 9 bases between. The CDR3 loop reads CASSVVGIDSPLHF. CDR3 DNA: TGTGCCAGCAGCGTAGTTGGGATCGATTCACCCCTCCACTTT. The whole variable domain, filled in from reference TRBV9 and TRBJ1-6, reads DSGVTQTPKHLITATGQRVTLRCSPRSGDLSVYWYQQSLDQGLQFLIQYYNGEERAKGNILERFSAQQFPDLHSELNLSSLELGDSALYFCASSVVGIDSPLHFGNGTRLTVT.

This clonotype was detected many times. A read error may produce the germline difference seen at one junction end. The rearrangement joins TRBV5-1 to TRBJ1-2; 7 bases are shared with TRBD1. CDR3 length: 13 amino acids. Germline V gives CDR1 SGHRS, CDR2 YFSETQ. CDR3 loop: CASSPGQSYGYTF. The CDR3 DNA follows: TGTGCCAGCAGCCCGGGACAGTCCTATGGCTACACCTTC. The full variable domain, in which reference TRBV5-1 and TRBJ1-2 provide the parts outside the CDR3, is KAGVTQTPRYLIKTRGQQVTLSCSPISGHRSVSWYQQTPGQGLQFLFEYFSETQRNKGNFPGRFSGRQFSNSRSEMNVSTLELGDSALYLCASSPGQSYGYTFGSGTRLTVV.

The V gene is TRBV24-1, the J gene TRBJ2-4, with 7 bases that match TRBD2. CDR1 is KGHDR, CDR2 SFDVKD, per germline. J gave up 4 bases and V 9 bases, and 11 bases lay outside the gene matches. This CDR3 has 15 amino acids. The CDR3 region has the DNA TGTGCCACCGAAGCGGGGAGCTTTTCGAAAAACATTCAGTACTTC. Its protein is CATEAGSFSKNIQYF.

The chain is built from TRBV24-1 and TRBJ2-5; 8 bases align to TRBD2. This CDR3 comprises 15 residues. The junction had 6 bases not matched to a gene; V was cut back by 7 bases and J by 0 bases. CDR1 and CDR2 from the germline V gene are KGHDR and SFDVKD. This CDR3 is CATSAREGHQETQYF. CDR3 in DNA: TGTGCCACCAGCGCCCGGGAGGGGCACCAAGAGACCCAGTACTTC.

The gene calls are TRBV2 and TRBJ2-6; D call uncertain. This CDR3 has 14 residues. V was trimmed by 8 bases and J by 0 bases, leaving 8 bases between them. CDR1 is SNHLY and CDR2 is FYNNEI in the germline V gene. The CDR3 reads CASAAPSGANVLTF. Written as DNA, the CDR3 is TGTGCCAGCGCCGCCCCCTCTGGGGCCAACGTCCTGACTTTC. Full variable domain (rest looked up from reference TRBV2 and TRBJ2-6): EPEVTQTPSHQVTQMGQEVILRCVPISNHLYFYWYRQILGQKVEFLVSFYNNEISEKSEIFDDQFSVERPDGSNFTLKIRSTKLEDSAMYFCASAAPSGANVLTFGAGSRLTVL.

The chain links TRBV7-2 to TRBJ2-3; D not resolved. The germline V and J ends were trimmed by 5 bases and 4 bases, with 16 bases remaining between them. The CDR3 sequence is 15 residues long. Germline V CDR1 and CDR2: SGHTA, FQGNSA. In DNA form, the CDR3 reads TGTGCCAGCAGCCCTTCACGCCTAGAGGCAGATACGCAGTATTTT. Protein product: CASSPSRLEADTQYF. Looking up the rest from reference TRBV7-2 and TRBJ2-3 gives the full variable domain: GAGVSQSPSNKVTEKGKDVELRCDPISGHTALYWYRQSLGQGLEFLIYFQGNSAPDKSGLPSDRFSAERTGGSVSTLTIQRTQQEDSAVYLCASSPSRLEADTQYFGPGTRLTVL.

The chain uses TRBV2 and TRBJ2-7; 10 nucleotides align to TRBD1. This CDR3 is built from 16 residues. The V segment lost 2 bases and the J segment 4 bases; nucleotides outside the gene matches: 8. In germline, CDR1 is SNHLY, CDR2 FYNNEI. The CDR3 reads CASSETTGGKAYEQYF. The DNA for the CDR3 is TGTGCCAGCAGTGAAACGACAGGGGGCAAAGCTTACGAGCAGTACTTC.

This clonotype was seen a handful of times. This rearrangement joins TRBV6-5 to TRBJ1-4; 7 bases are shared with TRBD1. The V gene's germline CDR1 is MNHEY and CDR2 SVGAGI. The CDR3 has 15 amino acids. Losses at the gene ends were 5 bases for V and 4 bases for J; bases not matched to a gene: 7. CDR3 region: CASSPDRANNEKLFF. The CDR3 region has the DNA TGTGCCAGCAGTCCCGACAGGGCAAATAATGAAAAACTGTTTTTT.

The chain uses TRBV2 and TRBJ2-1; D gene unclear. V dropped 0 bases and J dropped 14 bases, with 11 bases sitting between them. Germline V gives CDR1 SNHLY, CDR2 FYNNEI. The CDR3 is made up of 12 amino acids. CDR3 coding DNA: TGTGCCAGCAGTGAAGCTATCCAATTCGAGTTCTTC. Translation gives CASSEAIQFEFF. The whole variable domain, remainder taken from reference TRBV2 and TRBJ2-1, is EPEVTQTPSHQVTQMGQEVILRCVPISNHLYFYWYRQILGQKVEFLVSFYNNEISEKSEIFDDQFSVERPDGSNFTLKIRSTKLEDSAMYFCASSEAIQFEFFGPGTRLTVL.